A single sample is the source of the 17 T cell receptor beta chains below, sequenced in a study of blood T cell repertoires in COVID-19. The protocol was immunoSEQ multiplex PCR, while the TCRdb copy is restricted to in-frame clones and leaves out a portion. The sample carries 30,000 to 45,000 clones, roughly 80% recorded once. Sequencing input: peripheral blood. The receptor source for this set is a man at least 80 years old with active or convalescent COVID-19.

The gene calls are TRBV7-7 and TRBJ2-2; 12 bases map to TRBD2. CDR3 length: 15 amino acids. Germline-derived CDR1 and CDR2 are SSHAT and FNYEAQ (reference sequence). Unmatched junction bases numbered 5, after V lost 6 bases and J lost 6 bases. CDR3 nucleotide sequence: TGTGCCAGCAGTCGGACTAGCGGGGTGGCCGGGGAGCTGTTTTTT. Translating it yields CASSRTSGVAGELFF.

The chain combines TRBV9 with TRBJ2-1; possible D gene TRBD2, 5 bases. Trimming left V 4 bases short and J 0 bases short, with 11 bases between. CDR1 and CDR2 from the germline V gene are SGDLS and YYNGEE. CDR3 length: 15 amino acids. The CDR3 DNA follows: TGTGCCAGCAGCCTTACGGGGTCCTCCTACAATGAGCAGTTCTTC. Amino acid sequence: CASSLTGSSYNEQFF.

In DNA form, the CDR3 reads TGTGCCAGCTCACTGGACAGGGGAGAGACCCAGTACTTC. Protein product: CASSLDRGETQYF. The J gene is TRBJ2-5, the V gene TRBV18; 9 positions agree with TRBD1. Per the germline V gene, CDR1 is KGHSH and CDR2 is LQKENI. The CDR3 runs 13 residues. Losses at the gene ends were 4 bases for V and 4 bases for J; bases not matched to a gene: 1.

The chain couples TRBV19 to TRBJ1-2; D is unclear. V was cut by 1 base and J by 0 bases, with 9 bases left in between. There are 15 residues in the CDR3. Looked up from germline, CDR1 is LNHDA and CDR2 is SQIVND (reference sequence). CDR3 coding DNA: TGTGCCAGTAGTATAGTGGGGAGAGCTAACTATGGCTACACCTTC. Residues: CASSIVGRANYGYTF.

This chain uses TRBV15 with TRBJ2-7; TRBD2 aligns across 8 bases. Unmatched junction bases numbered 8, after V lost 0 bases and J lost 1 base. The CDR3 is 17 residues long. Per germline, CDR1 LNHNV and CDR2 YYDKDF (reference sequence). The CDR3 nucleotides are TGTGCCACCAGCAGAGATCCGGCGGGGGGCCCATCCTACGAGCAGTACTTC. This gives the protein CATSRDPAGGPSYEQYF. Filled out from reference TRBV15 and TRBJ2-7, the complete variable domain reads DAMVIQNPRYQVTQFGKPVTLSCSQTLNHNVMYWYQQKSSQAPKLLFHYYDKDFNNEADTPDNFQSRRPNTSFCFLDIRSPGLGDTAMYLCATSRDPAGGPSYEQYFGPGTRLTVT.

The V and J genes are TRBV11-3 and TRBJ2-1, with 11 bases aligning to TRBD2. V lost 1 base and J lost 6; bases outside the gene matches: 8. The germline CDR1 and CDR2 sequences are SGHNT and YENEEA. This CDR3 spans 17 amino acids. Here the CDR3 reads CASSLVGLGLAANEQFF. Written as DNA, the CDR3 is TGTGCCAGCAGCTTAGTTGGGTTGGGACTAGCGGCCAATGAGCAGTTCTTC. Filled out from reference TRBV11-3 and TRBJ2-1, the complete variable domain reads EAGVVQSPRYKIIEKKQPVAFWCNPISGHNTLYWYLQNLGQGPELLIRYENEEAVDDSQLPKDRFSAERLKGVDSTLKIQPAELGDSAVYLCASSLVGLGLAANEQFFGPGTRLTVL.

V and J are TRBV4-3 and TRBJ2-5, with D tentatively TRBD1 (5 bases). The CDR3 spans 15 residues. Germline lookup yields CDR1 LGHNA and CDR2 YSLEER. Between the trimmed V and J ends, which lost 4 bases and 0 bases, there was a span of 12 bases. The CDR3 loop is CASSRLGRDQETQYF. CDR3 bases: TGCGCCAGCAGCCGATTGGGCAGGGACCAAGAGACCCAGTACTTC.

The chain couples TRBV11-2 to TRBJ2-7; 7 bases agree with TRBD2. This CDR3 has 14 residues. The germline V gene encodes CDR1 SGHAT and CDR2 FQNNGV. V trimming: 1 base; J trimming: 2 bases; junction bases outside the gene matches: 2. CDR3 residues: CASSLAAGAYEQYF. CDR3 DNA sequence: TGTGCCAGCAGCTTAGCCGCGGGGGCCTACGAGCAGTACTTC. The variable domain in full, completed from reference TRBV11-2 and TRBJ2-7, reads EAGVAQSPRYKIIEKRQSVAFWCNPISGHATLYWYQQILGQGPKLLIQFQNNGVVDDSQLPKDRFSAERLKGVDSTLKIQPAKLEDSAVYLCASSLAAGAYEQYFGPGTRLTVT.

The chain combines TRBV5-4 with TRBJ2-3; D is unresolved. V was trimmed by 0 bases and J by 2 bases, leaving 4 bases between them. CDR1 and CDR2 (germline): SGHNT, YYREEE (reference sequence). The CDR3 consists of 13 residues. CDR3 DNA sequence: TGTGCCAGCAGCTTGGTCAACACAGATACGCAGTATTTT. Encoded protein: CASSLVNTDTQYF.

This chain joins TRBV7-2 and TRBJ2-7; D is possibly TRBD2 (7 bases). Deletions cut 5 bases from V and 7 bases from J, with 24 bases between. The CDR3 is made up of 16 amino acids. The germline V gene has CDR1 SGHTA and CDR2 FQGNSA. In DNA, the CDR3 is TGTGCCAGCAGCCCCCGTGCTCGGGGGGCTGGGTTTGAGCAGTACTTC. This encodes CASSPRARGAGFEQYF.

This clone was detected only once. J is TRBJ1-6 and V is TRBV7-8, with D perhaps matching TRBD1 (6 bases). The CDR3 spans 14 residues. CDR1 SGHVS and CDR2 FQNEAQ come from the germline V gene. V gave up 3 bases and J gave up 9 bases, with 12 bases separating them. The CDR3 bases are TGTGCCAGCAGCTTCGGACAGATTTCTTCACCCCTCCACTTT. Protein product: CASSFGQISSPLHF.

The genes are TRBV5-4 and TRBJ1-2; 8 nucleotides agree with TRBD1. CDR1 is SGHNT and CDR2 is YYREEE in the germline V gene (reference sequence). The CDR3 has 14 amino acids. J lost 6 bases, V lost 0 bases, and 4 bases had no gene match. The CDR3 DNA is TGTGCCAGCAGCTTGGACAGGGGGAGTGATGGCTACACCTTC. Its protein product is CASSLDRGSDGYTF.

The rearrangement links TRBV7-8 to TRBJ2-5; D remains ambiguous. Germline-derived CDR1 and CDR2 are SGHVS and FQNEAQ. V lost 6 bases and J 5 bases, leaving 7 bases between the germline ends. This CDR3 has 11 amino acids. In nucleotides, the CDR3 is TGTGCCAGCAGACAGATCGAGACCCAGTACTTC. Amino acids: CASRQIETQYF.

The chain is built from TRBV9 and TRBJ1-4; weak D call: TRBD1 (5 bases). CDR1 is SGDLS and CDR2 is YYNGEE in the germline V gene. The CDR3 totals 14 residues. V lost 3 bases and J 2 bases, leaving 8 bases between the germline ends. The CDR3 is CASSADTTNEKLFF. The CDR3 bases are TGTGCCAGCAGCGCGGACACGACTAATGAAAAACTGTTTTTT.

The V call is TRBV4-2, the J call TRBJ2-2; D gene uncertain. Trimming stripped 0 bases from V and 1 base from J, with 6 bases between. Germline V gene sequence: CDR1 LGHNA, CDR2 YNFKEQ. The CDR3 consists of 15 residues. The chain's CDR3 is CASSQDLWNTGELFF. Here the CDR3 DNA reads TGTGCCAGCAGCCAAGATCTGTGGAACACCGGGGAGCTGTTTTTT.

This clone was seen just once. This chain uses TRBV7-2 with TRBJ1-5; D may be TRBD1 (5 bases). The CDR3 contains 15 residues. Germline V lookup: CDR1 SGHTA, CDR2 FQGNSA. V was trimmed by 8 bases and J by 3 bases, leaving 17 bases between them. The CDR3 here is CASVQSGGYNQPQHF. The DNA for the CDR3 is TGTGCCAGCGTTCAAAGCGGGGGATACAATCAGCCCCAGCATTTT.

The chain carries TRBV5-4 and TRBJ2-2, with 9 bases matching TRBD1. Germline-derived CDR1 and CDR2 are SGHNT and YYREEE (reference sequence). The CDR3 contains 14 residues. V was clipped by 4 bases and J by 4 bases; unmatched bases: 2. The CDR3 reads CASSPGQGTGELFF. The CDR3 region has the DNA TGTGCCAGCAGCCCGGGACAGGGCACCGGGGAGCTGTTTTTT.